These 23 T cell receptor beta chains came from one sample sequenced in a study of OX40 agonist ivuxolimab in advanced cancers. Profiled with immunoSEQ multiplex PCR; TCRdb holds only in-frame clones, not every one. The data contain 67,000 or so clones, about 88% of them seen just once; the ten biggest clones take up approximately 0.98%. This specimen was CD4+ or CD8+ T cells sorted from blood, taken in a trial of the OX40 agonist ivuxolimab. The receptors here all came from an adult with an advanced solid tumor such as melanoma, head and neck, liver or kidney cancer.

V gene TRBV6-1 combines with J gene TRBJ1-4; D possibly corresponds to TRBD1 (5 bases). Trimming stripped 3 bases from V and 8 bases from J, with 13 bases between. CDR3 size: 14 residues. The germline CDR1 and CDR2 sequences are MNHNS and SASEGT. The CDR3 reads CASSEGEGTEKLFF. Here the CDR3 DNA reads TGTGCCAGCAGTGAGGGCGAAGGGACCGAAAAACTGTTTTTT.

The chain employs TRBV6-1 and TRBJ2-7; D not resolved. CDR1 is MNHNS, CDR2 SASEGT, per germline. This CDR3 spans 15 amino acids. The V end was cut by 1 base, the J end by 2 bases, with 12 bases between. This CDR3 reads CASSEDWAEAYEQYF. The CDR3 DNA reads as TGTGCCAGCAGTGAAGACTGGGCCGAAGCCTACGAGCAGTACTTC.

The chain couples TRBV30 to TRBJ1-2, with D unclear. Germline lookup yields CDR1 GTSNPN and CDR2 SVGIG (reference sequence). CDR3 size: 12 residues. The V and J ends lost 0 bases and 8 bases respectively, with 10 bases between them. The CDR3 is CAWSVQYVGYTF. DNA of the CDR3: TGTGCCTGGAGTGTACAGTACGTAGGCTACACCTTC.

The chain recombines TRBV5-6 with TRBJ2-3, with 10 bases lining up with TRBD2. The germline V gene has CDR1 SGHDT and CDR2 YYEEEE. The CDR3 contains 16 residues. The J segment lost 1 base and the V segment lost 5 bases, leaving 7 bases of the junction unmatched. For the CDR3, the DNA is TGTGCCAGCAGAGATAGCGGGAGGAGTCGCACAGATACGCAGTATTTT. Translation gives CASRDSGRSRTDTQYF.

This sequence joins TRBV18 and TRBJ2-1; no clear D gene. The germline V gene has CDR1 KGHSH and CDR2 LQKENI. V shed 1 base and J shed 0 bases, with 7 bases lying between them. The CDR3 contains 15 residues. The CDR3 region has the DNA TGTGCCAGCTCACCACTTGACGGCTCCTACAATGAGCAGTTCTTC. Protein: CASSPLDGSYNEQFF.

The V gene is TRBV5-5, the J gene TRBJ2-3; 12 bases align to TRBD2. Germline trimming cut 1 base from V and 4 bases from J; bases unmatched to any gene: 4. The germline V gene has CDR1 SGHKS and CDR2 YYEKEE (reference sequence). The CDR3 runs 16 residues. The CDR3 region is CASSLMTSGSADTQYF. In DNA, the CDR3 is TGTGCCAGCAGCTTGATGACTAGCGGGAGCGCAGATACGCAGTATTTT.

This clone has only one observation. The J gene is TRBJ1-3, the V gene TRBV6-5, with D uncertain. V was pared by 7 bases and J by 0 bases, with 10 bases between. Germline V CDR1 and CDR2: MNHEY, SVGAGI. The CDR3 has 14 residues. The CDR3 nucleotides are TGTGCCAGCAAGCTAATGAGCTCTGGAAACACCATATATTTT. Residues: CASKLMSSGNTIYF.

The chain is built from TRBV10-3 and TRBJ1-5, with 7 bases that match TRBD1. CDR1 is ENHRY and CDR2 is SYGVKD in the germline V gene. With V trimmed by 3 bases and J by 1 base, 6 bases remained unmatched. The CDR3 length is 16 residues. The CDR3 DNA follows: TGTGCCATCAGTGAATTAGACAGGGCCAGCAATCAGCCCCAGCATTTT. It is translated as CAISELDRASNQPQHF.

The chain employs TRBV7-9 and TRBJ1-5; 7 bases are shared with TRBD1. There are 15 residues in the CDR3. Germline loops: CDR1 SEHNR, CDR2 FQNEAQ (reference sequence). The J segment lost 8 bases and the V segment lost 5 bases, leaving 12 bases of the junction unmatched. The CDR3 DNA is TGTGCCAGCAGCCGGACGGACAGGTATGGCGAGCCCCAGCATTTT. Its protein product is CASSRTDRYGEPQHF.

The gene calls are TRBV18 and TRBJ2-1; 9 bases match TRBD2. Unmatched junction bases numbered 7, after V lost 3 bases and J lost 7 bases. CDR1 KGHSH and CDR2 LQKENI come from the germline V gene. The CDR3 spans 15 residues. In DNA form, the CDR3 reads TGTGCCAGCTCACCTCAGACTAGCGGTTTGAATGAGCAGTTCTTC. This gives the protein CASSPQTSGLNEQFF.

This chain uses TRBV5-1 with TRBJ2-7, with TRBD1 matching 8 bases. V gave up 6 bases and J gave up 1 base; unmatched junction bases: 3. Germline V CDR1 and CDR2: SGHRS, YFSETQ. The CDR3 sequence is 13 residues long. This CDR3 reads CASTGQGSYEQYF. CDR3 in DNA: TGCGCCAGCACCGGACAGGGTTCCTACGAGCAGTACTTC.

In its sample, this clone was seen a few times. The J gene is TRBJ2-7, the V gene TRBV4-2, with 8 bases aligning to TRBD1. CDR3 length equals 13 residues. Per germline, CDR1 LGHNA and CDR2 YNFKEQ. V gave up 4 bases and J gave up 11 bases; unmatched junction bases: 10. The CDR3 DNA sequence: TGTGCCAGCAGCCCCGGACAGGGTCGGGGAAAGTACTTC. Translation: CASSPGQGRGKYF.

The chain links TRBV2 to TRBJ2-5, with 8 nucleotides matching TRBD1. The CDR3 extends over 14 amino acids. J lost 0 bases, V lost 7 bases, and 4 bases had no gene match. Germline lookup yields CDR1 SNHLY and CDR2 FYNNEI. In DNA form, the CDR3 reads TGTGCCAGCACTGGGGACAGGTACCAAGAGACCCAGTACTTC. Encoded protein: CASTGDRYQETQYF.

The chain joins TRBV10-3 to TRBJ2-2; TRBD1 aligns across 8 bases. This CDR3 has 17 residues. Germline CDR1 ENHRY, CDR2 SYGVKD. The V segment lost 2 bases and the J segment 6 bases; nucleotides outside the gene matches: 11. The CDR3 spells CAISESPDRGSSGELFF. The DNA for the CDR3 is TGTGCCATCAGTGAGAGTCCCGACAGGGGTTCGTCCGGGGAGCTGTTTTTT.

The chain employs TRBV5-1 and TRBJ1-3; the D gene is possibly TRBD1 (6 bases). Germline CDR1 is SGHRS and CDR2 is YFSETQ. V lost 0 bases, J lost 0 bases, and 7 bases lay in between. The CDR3 length is 15 residues. In DNA, the CDR3 is TGCGCCAGCAGCTTGGAAGGGGGCTCTGGAAACACCATATATTTT. Protein product: CASSLEGGSGNTIYF.

The sample holds one count of this clone. V gene TRBV18 combines with J gene TRBJ1-1; D not certain. V gave up 11 bases and J gave up 2 bases, with 15 bases separating them. This CDR3 contains 13 residues. Germline V gives CDR1 KGHSH, CDR2 LQKENI. CDR3 bases: TGTGCCTCTACGCCGGGCTTCAACACTGAAGCTTTCTTT. Its translation: CASTPGFNTEAFF.

In DNA, the CDR3 is TGCAGCGTTGAAGAGATTACGAGGGATACGCAGTATTTT. This translates into CSVEEITRDTQYF. This rearrangement joins TRBV29-1 to TRBJ2-3; the D is unclear. V gave up 0 bases and J gave up 6 bases, with 10 bases separating them. Germline CDR1 reads SQVTM; CDR2 reads ANQGSEA. The CDR3 extends over 13 amino acids.

V and J are TRBV7-6 and TRBJ1-2; TRBD1 is a possible D gene (6 bases). This CDR3 spans 13 amino acids. V lost 6 bases, J lost 1 base, and 9 bases lay in between. The germline CDR1 and CDR2 sequences are SGHVS and FNYEAQ. In DNA form, the CDR3 reads TGTGCCAGCAGTCCGGACAGTAACTATGGCTACACCTTC. Translation: CASSPDSNYGYTF.

About this clone: One junction end does not reproduce the germline sequence, and a read error may be involved. The J gene is TRBJ1-6, the V gene TRBV11-3; no firm D call. CDR1 and CDR2 (germline): SGHNT, YENEEA. This CDR3 contains 13 residues. The CDR3 sequence: CVSSRGRNSPLHF. The CDR3 DNA reads TGTGTCAGCAGCAGAGGACGTAATTCACCCCTCCACTTT.

The gene calls are TRBV5-1 and TRBJ2-5, with 7 positions matching TRBD1. CDR1 SGHRS and CDR2 YFSETQ come from the germline V gene. This CDR3 is 16 amino acids long. V lost 4 bases to trimming and J lost 5 bases; unmatched junction nucleotides: 14. The DNA for the CDR3 is TGCGCCAGCAGCCTAAGACAGGGAAGGGGAGAGGAGACCCAGTACTTC. As protein: CASSLRQGRGEETQYF.

In its sample, this clone was seen a few times. The chain joins TRBV20-1 to TRBJ2-1; D is unresolved. There are 11 residues in the CDR3. Germline CDR1 DFQATT, CDR2 SNEGSKA (reference sequence). The V end was cut by 5 bases, the J end by 8 bases, with 10 bases between. CDR3 amino acids: CSAANGDEQFF. The CDR3 bases are TGCAGTGCTGCAAACGGCGATGAGCAGTTCTTC.

The chain recombines TRBV6-1 with TRBJ1-4; 8 nucleotides agree with TRBD1. Germline CDR1 reads MNHNS; CDR2 reads SASEGT. The CDR3 covers 14 residues. J was trimmed by 2 bases and V by 7 bases; bases with no gene match: 3. The CDR3 loop is CASMRTGTNEKLFF. In DNA, the CDR3 is TGTGCCAGCATGAGGACAGGGACTAATGAAAAACTGTTTTTT.

The rearrangement uses TRBV7-2 and TRBJ2-6; D possibly corresponds to TRBD1 (6 bases). Germline V lookup: CDR1 SGHTA, CDR2 FQGNSA. This CDR3 spans 16 amino acids. V was pared by 4 bases and J by 0 bases, with 10 bases between. The CDR3 reads CASSSYRASGANVLTF. In DNA form, the CDR3 reads TGTGCCAGCAGCTCCTACAGGGCCTCTGGGGCCAACGTCCTGACTTTC.